The 21 T cell receptor beta chains presented below share a single source sample, sequenced in a study of control samples from healthy donors and cancer patients. Sequencing was performed with immunoSEQ multiplex PCR; in TCRdb, only in-frame clones are kept and a portion is missing. The data show about 250,000 clones, roughly four fifths seen once. The sample was PBMCs. The receptors derive from an older woman with lung cancer.

As regards this clone: Different DNA sequences within this sample yield the same CDR3. The chain recombines TRBV3-1 (or the pseudogene TRBV3-2) with TRBJ1-1, with D possibly TRBD1 on 6 matching bases. The germline gives CDR1 LGHDT, CDR2 YNNKEL (reference sequence). Trimming shortened V by 0 bases and J by 1 base, and 6 bases separated the two germline ends. The CDR3 extends over 14 amino acids. CDR3 protein: CASSQDRGNTEAFF. The CDR3 DNA follows: TGTGCCAGCAGCCAAGACAGGGGGAACACTGAAGCTTTCTTT.

This clone was detected once. The chain is built from TRBV5-4 and TRBJ2-1; D is perhaps TRBD2 (5 bases). V was cut by 3 bases and J by 9 bases, with 13 bases left in between. Germline lookup yields CDR1 SGHNT and CDR2 YYREEE (reference sequence). The length of the CDR3 is 13 residues. The CDR3 spells CASSSQPGVEQFF. Written as DNA, the CDR3 is TGTGCCAGCAGCTCCCAGCCCGGGGTTGAGCAGTTCTTC.

V is TRBV4-1 and J is TRBJ2-3, with 8 positions matching TRBD2. The CDR3 extends over 17 amino acids. Trimming removed 2 bases from V and 0 bases from J; junction bases left unmatched: 7. The germline gives CDR1 MGHRA, CDR2 YSYEKL. The CDR3 protein is CASSQRAGGASTDTQYF. The CDR3 DNA is TGCGCCAGCAGCCAAAGGGCGGGGGGCGCTAGCACAGATACGCAGTATTTT.

The chain carries TRBV7-2 and TRBJ2-5; D may match TRBD1 or TRBD2 (5 bases each). In germline, CDR1 is SGHTA, CDR2 FQGNSA. With 5 bases removed from V and 7 bases from J, the gap between germline ends came to 14 bases. There are 13 residues in the CDR3. CDR3 DNA: TGTGCCAGCAGCCCGGGGACCATTGGGACCCAGTACTTC. Translated, it gives CASSPGTIGTQYF. Full variable domain (missing parts from reference TRBV7-2 and TRBJ2-5): GAGVSQSPSNKVTEKGKDVELRCDPISGHTALYWYRQSLGQGLEFLIYFQGNSAPDKSGLPSDRFSAERTGGSVSTLTIQRTQQEDSAVYLCASSPGTIGTQYFGPGTRLLVL.

This clone occurred a few times. V gene TRBV5-6 combines with J gene TRBJ1-5, with 8 bases aligning to TRBD1. CDR1 and CDR2 (germline): SGHDT, YYEEEE. The ends lost 4 bases at V and 1 base at J; junction bases unmatched: 10. CDR3 size: 17 residues. The CDR3 DNA follows: TGTGCCAGCAGCCTAGGACAGGGAGGAAGAAGCAATCAGCCCCAGCATTTT. It translates to CASSLGQGGRSNQPQHF.

This clone was counted once. The CDR3 nucleotides are TGCGCCAGCAGCTTGGGAGGGGCGCGTTCACCCCTCCACTTT. Its protein is CASSLGGARSPLHF. The chain couples TRBV5-1 to TRBJ1-6; D perhaps matches TRBD1 (5 bases). Germline CDR1 is SGHRS and CDR2 is YFSETQ. CDR3 length: 14 amino acids. The V end was cut by 0 bases, the J end by 9 bases, with 10 bases between. Full variable domain (outside the CDR3, taken from reference TRBV5-1 and TRBJ1-6): KAGVTQTPRYLIKTRGQQVTLSCSPISGHRSVSWYQQTPGQGLQFLFEYFSETQRNKGNFPGRFSGRQFSNSRSEMNVSTLELGDSALYLCASSLGGARSPLHFGNGTRLTVT.

This chain links TRBV7-3 with TRBJ2-5; D not resolved. CDR1 SGHTA and CDR2 FQGTGA come from the germline V gene. V was clipped by 1 base and J by 2 bases, with 11 bases between them. The CDR3 is 15 residues long. In DNA, the CDR3 is TGTGCCAGCAGCTTAAATGGTAACTGGCAAGAGACCCAGTACTTC. Translating it yields CASSLNGNWQETQYF.

J is TRBJ2-7 and V is TRBV18, with D perhaps TRBD1 (5 bases). CDR1 and CDR2 (germline): KGHSH, LQKENI. There are 13 residues in the CDR3. Trimming stripped 8 bases from V and 3 bases from J, with 14 bases between. Written as DNA, the CDR3 is TGTGCCAGCGCGCAGGGTTTAGACTACGAGCAGTACTTC. Amino acids: CASAQGLDYEQYF.

This chain links TRBV30 with TRBJ2-3, with a possible D match to TRBD2 (6 bases). Germline CDR1 and CDR2: GTSNPN and SVGIG (reference sequence). This CDR3 contains 14 residues. V lost 2 bases and J 4 bases, leaving 13 bases between the germline ends. The CDR3 DNA is TGTGCCTGGAGTTTGGGACTCGATCCAGATACGCAGTATTTT. It translates to CAWSLGLDPDTQYF.

The rearrangement uses TRBV2 and TRBJ1-1; D call uncertain. The ends were cut back, 5 bases at V and 0 bases at J, with 13 bases in the middle. The CDR3 is made up of 15 amino acids. Per the germline V gene, CDR1 is SNHLY and CDR2 is FYNNEI. CDR3 sequence reads: CASSLQPTMNTEAFF. The CDR3 coding sequence is TGTGCCAGCAGTTTACAGCCTACCATGAACACTGAAGCTTTCTTT. The full variable domain, in which reference TRBV2 and TRBJ1-1 provide the parts outside the CDR3, is EPEVTQTPSHQVTQMGQEVILRCVPISNHLYFYWYRQILGQKVEFLVSFYNNEISEKSEIFDDQFSVERPDGSNFTLKIRSTKLEDSAMYFCASSLQPTMNTEAFFGQGTRLTVV.

This clone was seen once. The chain recombines TRBV24-1 with TRBJ2-3; 13 bases align to TRBD2. From germline, CDR1 is KGHDR and CDR2 SFDVKD. V lost 3 bases to trimming and J lost 5 bases; unmatched junction nucleotides: 4. CDR3 length: 16 amino acids. The CDR3 loop is CATSDGTSGEIDTQYF. In DNA, the CDR3 is TGTGCCACCAGTGATGGGACTAGCGGGGAGATAGATACGCAGTATTTT.

This clone occurred a few times. Here the CDR3 reads CASSPPGQGGNTIYF. For the CDR3, the DNA is TGTGCCAGCAGCCCCCCGGGACAGGGTGGAAACACCATATATTTT. The rearrangement joins TRBV9 to TRBJ1-3; the match to TRBD1 covers 9 bases. CDR1 and CDR2 (germline): SGDLS, YYNGEE. The junction had 5 bases not matched to a gene; V was cut back by 4 bases and J by 3 bases. The CDR3 has 15 residues.

This chain joins TRBV5-1 and TRBJ2-2; D gene ambiguous. Germline lookup yields CDR1 SGHRS and CDR2 YFSETQ. This CDR3 spans 17 amino acids. V gave up 0 bases and J gave up 2 bases, with 14 bases separating them. For the CDR3, the DNA is TGCGCCAGCAGCTTGGGCATTGTGGCTTCCAACACCGGGGAGCTGTTTTTT. This encodes CASSLGIVASNTGELFF. The full variable domain, in which reference TRBV5-1 and TRBJ2-2 provide the parts outside the CDR3, is KAGVTQTPRYLIKTRGQQVTLSCSPISGHRSVSWYQQTPGQGLQFLFEYFSETQRNKGNFPGRFSGRQFSNSRSEMNVSTLELGDSALYLCASSLGIVASNTGELFFGEGSRLTVL.

J is TRBJ2-2 and V is TRBV6-5, with D possibly matching TRBD2 (5 bases). V was cut by 10 bases and J by 1 base, with 10 bases left in between. Germline V gives CDR1 MNHEY, CDR2 SVGAGI. This CDR3 comprises 13 residues. The CDR3 DNA sequence: TGTGCCACCAGACGGGGGAACACCGGGGAGCTGTTTTTT. Amino acids: CATRRGNTGELFF.

This clone has ten or more counts. V and J are TRBV9 and TRBJ2-1; possible D gene TRBD1, 6 bases. V lost 3 bases and J lost 7, with 17 bases in between. The CDR3 runs 15 residues. Germline-derived CDR1 and CDR2 are SGDLS and YYNGEE. The CDR3 coding sequence is TGTGCCAGCAGCGAACAGGGTCGGGTTCCTAATGAGCAGTTCTTC. Its protein product is CASSEQGRVPNEQFF.

The chain uses TRBV28 and TRBJ2-7; D is perhaps TRBD2 (5 bases). The CDR3 spans 15 residues. The V and J ends lost 3 bases and 4 bases respectively, with 16 bases between them. CDR1 is MDHEN, CDR2 SYDVKM, per germline. The CDR3 spells CASSFQQEARYEQYF. For the CDR3, the DNA is TGTGCCAGCAGTTTCCAGCAGGAGGCAAGGTACGAGCAGTACTTC.

The J gene is TRBJ1-1, the V gene TRBV6-6; a weak D match, TRBD1 (6 bases). This CDR3 has 14 residues. The germline V gene encodes CDR1 MNHNY and CDR2 SVGAGI (reference sequence). The ends were cut back, 6 bases at V and 2 bases at J, with 13 bases in the middle. CDR3 amino acids: CASRGKQGNTEAFF. CDR3 DNA: TGTGCCAGCAGAGGTAAACAGGGCAACACTGAAGCTTTCTTT.

The gene calls are TRBV6-5 and TRBJ1-5; possibly TRBD1 for D (5 bases). Trimming left V 6 bases short and J 4 bases short, with 13 bases between. In germline, CDR1 is MNHEY, CDR2 SVGAGI. The CDR3 has 14 amino acids. The CDR3 DNA sequence: TGTGCCAGCAGACGCTTACAGGAGAATCAGCCCCAGCATTTT. It yields the protein CASRRLQENQPQHF.

DNA for the CDR3: TGCGCCAGCAGCTTGGATGGGGGCTCTTTGTGGGGCTACACCTTC. Its protein is CASSLDGGSLWGYTF. This chain links TRBV5-1 with TRBJ1-2; D is possibly TRBD1 (6 bases). Germline V gene data show CDR1 as SGHRS and CDR2 as YFSETQ. The CDR3 runs to 15 residues. V was trimmed by 0 bases and J by 8 bases, leaving 17 bases between them.

The CDR3 is CASSEARAGPYNEQFF. The DNA of the CDR3 is TGTGCCAGCAGTGAAGCTCGGGCAGGCCCCTACAATGAGCAGTTCTTC. The chain has TRBV6-1 and TRBJ2-1; D not certain. The germline V gene has CDR1 MNHNS and CDR2 SASEGT. The length of the CDR3 is 16 residues. Trimming shortened V by 0 bases and J by 2 bases, and 11 bases separated the two germline ends.

V gene TRBV3-1 (or the pseudogene TRBV3-2) combines with J gene TRBJ1-1; possible D gene TRBD1, 5 bases. Trimming stripped 4 bases from V and 4 bases from J, with 13 bases between. The CDR3 totals 14 residues. Germline CDR1 is LGHDT and CDR2 is YNNKEL (reference sequence). CDR3 amino acids: CASSPLGGGTEAFF. CDR3 coding DNA: TGTGCCAGCAGCCCCCTGGGGGGGGGCACTGAAGCTTTCTTT.